This T cell receptor beta chain appears in the sequencing data of a study of shared clonotypes between healthy human individuals. Study details: Every donor yielded three CD4 naive, three CD4 memory, two CD8 naive and one CD8 memory plate. Findings and caveats of the study: Naive CD4 clonotypes overlapped across a few donors at roughly 4.5%.

The study separated CD4+ cells into CD45RA+ naive and CD45RA-negative memory subsets. V lost 3 bases and J lost 0; bases outside the gene matches: 9. This CDR3 spans 17 amino acids. Germline V gives CDR1 ENHRY, CDR2 SYGVKD. As regards this clone: Its antigen is unknown.

TCRdb's copy holds only in-frame clones and misses some; the assay was immunoSEQ multiplex PCR. Of under 550,000 clones in the sample, about 96% were seen once. The specimen sequenced was naive CD4+ T cells sorted from blood. Documented subset: CD45RA+ positively selected. The receptor comes from a woman under 40 in good health. This sequence joins TRBV10-3 and TRBJ1-2; TRBD1 matches 8 bases. The CDR3 region is CAISDGTGPKPNYGYTF. In DNA form, the CDR3 reads TGTGCCATCAGTGATGGGACAGGCCCAAAACCTAACTATGGCTACACCTTC.